Sequencing of this TCR beta chain was carried out in a study of blood T cell repertoires in COVID-19. Some clones are missing from TCRdb's copy, which holds only in-frame ones; the method was immunoSEQ multiplex PCR. The sample contains 250,000 to 300,000 clones, approximately 84% of which appear only once. This CDR3 contains 14 residues. V lost 6 bases and J 0 bases, leaving 8 bases between the germline ends. Germline assignment: CDR1 LNHDA and CDR2 SQIVND (reference sequence). This clone was counted a single time. The rearrangement links TRBV19 to TRBJ2-2; maybe TRBD2 (6 bases). The sequenced material came from PBMCs or T cells enriched from blood (not recorded which). This receptor was obtained from a man in his fifties or sixties who had recovered from COVID-19. CDR3 loop: CASSGLPNTGELFF. CDR3 coding DNA: TGTGCCAGTAGCGGACTACCGAACACCGGGGAGCTGTTTTTT.